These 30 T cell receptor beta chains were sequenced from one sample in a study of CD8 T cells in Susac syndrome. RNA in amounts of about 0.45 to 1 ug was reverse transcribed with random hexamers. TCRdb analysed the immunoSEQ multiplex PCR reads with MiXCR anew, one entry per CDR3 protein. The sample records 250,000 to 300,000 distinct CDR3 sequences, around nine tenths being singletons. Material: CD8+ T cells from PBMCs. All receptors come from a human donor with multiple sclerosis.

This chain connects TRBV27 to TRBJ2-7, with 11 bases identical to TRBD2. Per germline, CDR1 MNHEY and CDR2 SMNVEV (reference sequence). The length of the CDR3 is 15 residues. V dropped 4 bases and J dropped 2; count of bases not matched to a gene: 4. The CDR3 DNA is TGTGCCAGCAGTTCAATAGCGGGAGGGACCTACGAGCAGTACTTC. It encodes CASSSIAGGTYEQYF.

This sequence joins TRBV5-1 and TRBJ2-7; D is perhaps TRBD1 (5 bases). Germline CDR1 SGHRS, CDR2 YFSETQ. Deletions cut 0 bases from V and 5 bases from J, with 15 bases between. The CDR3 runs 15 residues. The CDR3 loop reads CASSLGAGPLDEQYF. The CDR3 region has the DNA TGCGCCAGCAGCTTGGGGGCAGGGCCCCTTGACGAGCAGTACTTC.

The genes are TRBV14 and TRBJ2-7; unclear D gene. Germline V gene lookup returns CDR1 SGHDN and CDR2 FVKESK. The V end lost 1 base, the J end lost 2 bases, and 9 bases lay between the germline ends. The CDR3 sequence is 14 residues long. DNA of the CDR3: TGTGCCAGCAGCCAAGGCATGGCGACCTACGAGCAGTACTTC. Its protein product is CASSQGMATYEQYF.

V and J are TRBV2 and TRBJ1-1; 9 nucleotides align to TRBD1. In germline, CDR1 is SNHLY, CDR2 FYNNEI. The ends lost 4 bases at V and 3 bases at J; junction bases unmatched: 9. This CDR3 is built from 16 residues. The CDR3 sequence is CASSAGTGPMDTEAFF. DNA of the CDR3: TGTGCCAGCAGTGCAGGGACAGGGCCCATGGACACTGAAGCTTTCTTT. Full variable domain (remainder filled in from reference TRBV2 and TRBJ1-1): EPEVTQTPSHQVTQMGQEVILRCVPISNHLYFYWYRQILGQKVEFLVSFYNNEISEKSEIFDDQFSVERPDGSNFTLKIRSTKLEDSAMYFCASSAGTGPMDTEAFFGQGTRLTVV.

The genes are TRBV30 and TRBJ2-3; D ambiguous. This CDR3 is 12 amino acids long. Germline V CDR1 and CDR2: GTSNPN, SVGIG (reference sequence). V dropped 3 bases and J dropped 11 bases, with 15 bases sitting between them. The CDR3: CAWRSAGYGQYF. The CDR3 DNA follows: TGTGCCTGGAGATCCGCTGGATACGGGCAGTATTTT.

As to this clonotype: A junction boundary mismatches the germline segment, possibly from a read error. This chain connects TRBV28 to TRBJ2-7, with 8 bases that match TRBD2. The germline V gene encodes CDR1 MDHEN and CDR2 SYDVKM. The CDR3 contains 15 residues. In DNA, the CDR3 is TGTGCCAGCACCCAAAGACAGCACCTCACTAGCGGTATCATCTTC. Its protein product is CASTQRQHLTSGIIF.

The CDR3 bases are TGCAGAGCGACTGAAGCTTTCTTT. Translating it yields CRATEAFF. V usage is TRBV20-1 and J usage is TRBJ1-1, with unresolved D. The germline CDR1 and CDR2 sequences are DFQATT and SNEGSKA (reference sequence). CDR3 length: 8 amino acids.

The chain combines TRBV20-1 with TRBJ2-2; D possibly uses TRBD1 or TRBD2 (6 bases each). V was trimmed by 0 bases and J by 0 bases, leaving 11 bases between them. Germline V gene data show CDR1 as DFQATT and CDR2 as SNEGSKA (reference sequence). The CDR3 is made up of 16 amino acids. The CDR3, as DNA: TGCAGTGCTAGAGATTTAGGGGGGCCGAACACCGGGGAGCTGTTTTTT. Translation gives CSARDLGGPNTGELFF.

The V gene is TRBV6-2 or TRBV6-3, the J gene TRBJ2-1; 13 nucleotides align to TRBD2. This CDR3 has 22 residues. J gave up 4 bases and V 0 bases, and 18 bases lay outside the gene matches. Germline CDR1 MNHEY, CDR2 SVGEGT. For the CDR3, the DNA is TGTGCCAGCAGTTACTCGGCGATTCCGGGACTAGCGGGATCAGCCTTATACAATGAGCAGTTCTTC. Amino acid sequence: CASSYSAIPGLAGSALYNEQFF.

The CDR3 sequence is CASSVVGTPKETQYF. CDR3 bases: TGTGCCAGCAGCGTAGTGGGAACCCCGAAGGAGACCCAGTACTTC. The gene calls are TRBV9 and TRBJ2-5; no firm D call. The CDR3 sequence is 15 residues long. Trimming left V 0 bases short and J 5 bases short, with 14 bases between. The germline CDR1 and CDR2 sequences are SGDLS and YYNGEE.

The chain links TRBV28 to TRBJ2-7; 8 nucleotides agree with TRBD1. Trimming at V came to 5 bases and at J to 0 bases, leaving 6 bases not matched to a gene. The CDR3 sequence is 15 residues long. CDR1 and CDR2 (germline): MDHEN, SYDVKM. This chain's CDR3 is CASSELGQDSYEQYF. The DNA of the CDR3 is TGTGCCAGCAGTGAACTGGGACAGGACTCCTACGAGCAGTACTTC.

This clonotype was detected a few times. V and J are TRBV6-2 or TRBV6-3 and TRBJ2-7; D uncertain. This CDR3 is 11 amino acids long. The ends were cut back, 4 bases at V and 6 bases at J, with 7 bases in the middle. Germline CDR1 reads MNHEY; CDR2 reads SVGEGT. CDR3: CASSSFVEQYF. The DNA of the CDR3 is TGTGCCAGCAGTTCCTTTGTCGAGCAGTACTTC.

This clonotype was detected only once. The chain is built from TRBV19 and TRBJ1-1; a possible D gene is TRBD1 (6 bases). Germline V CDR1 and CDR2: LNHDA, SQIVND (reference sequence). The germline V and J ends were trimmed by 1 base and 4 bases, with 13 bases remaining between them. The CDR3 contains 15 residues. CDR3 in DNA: TGTGCCAGTAGTATAGGGGTTCAGGGGAGCACTGAAGCTTTCTTT. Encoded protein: CASSIGVQGSTEAFF.

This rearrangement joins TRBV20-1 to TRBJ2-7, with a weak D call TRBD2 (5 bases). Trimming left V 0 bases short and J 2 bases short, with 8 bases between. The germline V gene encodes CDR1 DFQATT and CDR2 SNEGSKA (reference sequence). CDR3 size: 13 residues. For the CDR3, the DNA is TGCAGTGCTAGAGATTCCGGGACCTACGAGCAGTACTTC. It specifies CSARDSGTYEQYF.

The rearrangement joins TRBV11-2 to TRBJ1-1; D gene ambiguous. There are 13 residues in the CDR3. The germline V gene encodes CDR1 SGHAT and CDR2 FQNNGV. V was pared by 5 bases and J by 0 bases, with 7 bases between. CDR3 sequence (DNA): TGTGCCAGCAGCGCCGGAGTGAACACTGAAGCTTTCTTT. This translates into CASSAGVNTEAFF.

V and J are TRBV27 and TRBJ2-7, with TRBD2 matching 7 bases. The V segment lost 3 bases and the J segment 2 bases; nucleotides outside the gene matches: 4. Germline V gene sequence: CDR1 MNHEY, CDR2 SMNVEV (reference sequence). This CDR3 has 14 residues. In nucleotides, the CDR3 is TGTGCCAGCAGTTTCTCCGCGGGAGCCTACGAGCAGTACTTC. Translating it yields CASSFSAGAYEQYF.

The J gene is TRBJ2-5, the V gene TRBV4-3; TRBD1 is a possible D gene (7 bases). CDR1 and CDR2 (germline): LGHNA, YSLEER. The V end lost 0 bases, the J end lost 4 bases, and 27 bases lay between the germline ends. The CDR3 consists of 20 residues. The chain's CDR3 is CASSQDRTLAQGVAAETQYF. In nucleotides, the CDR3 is TGCGCCAGCAGCCAAGATCGTACTCTAGCGCAGGGGGTTGCGGCAGAGACCCAGTACTTC.

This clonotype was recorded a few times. DNA for the CDR3: TGTGCCAGCAGCTTAGAAAATCCGGGAGGCGGCTATGGCTACACCTTC. Encoded protein: CASSLENPGGGYGYTF. The V gene is TRBV7-2, the J gene TRBJ1-2; D unclear. V lost 1 base and J 4 bases, leaving 16 bases between the germline ends. CDR3 length: 16 residues. Germline V gene sequence: CDR1 SGHTA, CDR2 FQGNSA.

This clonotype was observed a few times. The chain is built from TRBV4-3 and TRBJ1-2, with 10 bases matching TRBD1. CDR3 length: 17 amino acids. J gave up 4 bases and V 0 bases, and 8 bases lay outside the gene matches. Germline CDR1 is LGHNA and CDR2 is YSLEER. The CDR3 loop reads CASSQEETGQGIYGYTF. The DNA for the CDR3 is TGCGCCAGCAGCCAAGAGGAGACGGGACAGGGGATCTATGGCTACACCTTC.

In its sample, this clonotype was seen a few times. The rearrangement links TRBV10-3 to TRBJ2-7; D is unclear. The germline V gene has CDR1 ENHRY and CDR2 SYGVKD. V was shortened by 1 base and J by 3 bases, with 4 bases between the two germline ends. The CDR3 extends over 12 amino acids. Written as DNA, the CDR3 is TGTGCCATCAGTGAGTGGGGCTACGAGCAGTACTTC. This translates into CAISEWGYEQYF.

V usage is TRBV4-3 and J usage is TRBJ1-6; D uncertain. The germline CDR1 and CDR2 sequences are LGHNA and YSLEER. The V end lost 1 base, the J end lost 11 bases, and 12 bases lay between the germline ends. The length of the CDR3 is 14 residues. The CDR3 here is CASSQAGGLPPLHF. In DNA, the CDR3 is TGCGCCAGCAGCCAAGCTGGCGGTCTGCCACCCCTCCACTTT.

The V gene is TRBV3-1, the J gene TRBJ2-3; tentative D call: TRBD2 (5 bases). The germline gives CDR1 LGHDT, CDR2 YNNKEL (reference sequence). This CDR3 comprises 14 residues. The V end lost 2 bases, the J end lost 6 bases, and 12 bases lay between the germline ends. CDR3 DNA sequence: TGTGCCAGCAGCCAAAGCCCTAGCCCCGATACGCAGTATTTT. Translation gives CASSQSPSPDTQYF.

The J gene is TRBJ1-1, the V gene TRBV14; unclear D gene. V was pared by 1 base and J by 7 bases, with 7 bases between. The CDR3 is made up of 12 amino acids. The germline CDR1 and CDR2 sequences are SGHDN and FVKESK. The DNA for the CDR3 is TGTGCCAGCAGCCAAGTCAGTAATGAAGCTTTCTTT. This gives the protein CASSQVSNEAFF.

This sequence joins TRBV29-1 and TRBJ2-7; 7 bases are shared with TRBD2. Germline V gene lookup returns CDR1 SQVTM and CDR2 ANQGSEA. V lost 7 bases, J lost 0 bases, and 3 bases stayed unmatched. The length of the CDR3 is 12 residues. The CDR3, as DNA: TGCAGCGGAGCGGGGTACTCCTACGAGCAGTACTTC. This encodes CSGAGYSYEQYF.

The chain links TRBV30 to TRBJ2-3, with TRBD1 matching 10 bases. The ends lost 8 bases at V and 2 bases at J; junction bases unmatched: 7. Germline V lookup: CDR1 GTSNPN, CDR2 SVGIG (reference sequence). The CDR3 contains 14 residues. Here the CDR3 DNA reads TGTGCCGGCGGCGGACAGGGGGACACAGATACGCAGTATTTT. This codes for CAGGGQGDTDTQYF.

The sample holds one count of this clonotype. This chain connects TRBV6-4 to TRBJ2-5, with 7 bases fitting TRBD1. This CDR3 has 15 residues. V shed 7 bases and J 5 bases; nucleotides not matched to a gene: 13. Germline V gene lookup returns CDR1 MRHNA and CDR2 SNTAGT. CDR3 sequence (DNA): TGTGCCAGCACTAAAAGGGGGCACCAGGGGGAGACCCAGTACTTC. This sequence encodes CASTKRGHQGETQYF.

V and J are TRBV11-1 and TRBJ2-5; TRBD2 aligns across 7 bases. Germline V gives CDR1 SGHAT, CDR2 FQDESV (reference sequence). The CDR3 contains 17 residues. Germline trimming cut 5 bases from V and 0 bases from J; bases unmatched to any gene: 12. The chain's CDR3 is CASSVRDYPQYQETQYF. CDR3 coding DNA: TGTGCCAGCAGCGTAAGGGACTATCCCCAATACCAAGAGACCCAGTACTTC.

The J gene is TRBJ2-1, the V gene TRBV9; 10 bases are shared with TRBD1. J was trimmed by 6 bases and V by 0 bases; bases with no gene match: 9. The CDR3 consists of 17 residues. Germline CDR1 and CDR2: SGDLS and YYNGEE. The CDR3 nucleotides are TGTGCCAGCAGCGTAGCTGGGGGACAGGGGTACCGCAATGAGCAGTTCTTC. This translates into CASSVAGGQGYRNEQFF.

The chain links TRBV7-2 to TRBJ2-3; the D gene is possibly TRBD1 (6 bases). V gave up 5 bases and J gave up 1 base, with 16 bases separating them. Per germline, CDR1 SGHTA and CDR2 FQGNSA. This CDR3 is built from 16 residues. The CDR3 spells CASSAGQNLGTDTQYF. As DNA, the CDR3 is TGTGCCAGCAGCGCTGGACAGAATTTGGGCACAGATACGCAGTATTTT.

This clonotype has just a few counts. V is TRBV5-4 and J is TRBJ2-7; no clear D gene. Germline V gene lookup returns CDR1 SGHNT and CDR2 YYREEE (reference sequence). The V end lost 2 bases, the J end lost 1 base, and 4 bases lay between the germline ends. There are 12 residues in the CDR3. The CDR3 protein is CASSFGSYEQYF. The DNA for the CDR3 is TGTGCCAGCAGCTTCGGGTCCTACGAGCAGTACTTC. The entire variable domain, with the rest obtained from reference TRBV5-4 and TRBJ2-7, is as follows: ETGVTQSPTHLIKTRGQQVTLRCSSQSGHNTVSWYQQALGQGPQFIFQYYREEENGRGNFPPRFSGLQFPNYSSELNVNALELDDSALYLCASSFGSYEQYFGPGTRLTVT.